This is a list of T cell receptor beta chains from one sample in a study of blood T cell repertoires in COVID-19. Sequenced by immunoSEQ multiplex PCR; TCRdb stores in-frame clones only, minus some. Seen here are about 180,000 clones, around 83% observed once, and the top ten hold around 7.3%. The sequenced sample consisted of peripheral blood. These TCRs come from a woman in her 70s with COVID-19, enrolled during active disease. The CDR3 runs from the conserved cysteine through the conserved F or W. The D gene is left open where the match is weak. Not every row has a clone size; where given, it reads once, few, many or a size class.

CDR3 DNA: TGCGCCAGCAGCCGCGGACAGGTCGGGGAGACCCAGTACTTC
CDR3 protein: CASSRGQVGETQYF
V gene: TRBV10-1
D gene: TRBD1
clone size: -
J gene: TRBJ2-5

CDR3 DNA: TGTGCCAGCAGCTTAACCGGGGAGGCCCAGTTCTTC
CDR3 protein: CASSLTGEAQFF
V gene: TRBV11-2
D gene: -
clone size: -
J gene: TRBJ2-1

CDR3 DNA: TGCGCCAGCAGCCAACGACACTATAATTCACCCCTCCACTTT
CDR3 protein: CASSQRHYNSPLHF
V gene: TRBV4-3
D gene: -
clone size: -
J gene: TRBJ1-6

CDR3 DNA: TGTGCCAGCAGCTTAGTCGCGGGAGGGCCCGTCGGGGAGCTGTTTTTT
CDR3 protein: CASSLVAGGPVGELFF
V gene: TRBV7-9
D gene: TRBD2
clone size: -
J gene: TRBJ2-2

CDR3 DNA: TGCGCCAGCAGCCCAAGGGGAGGCGGAAACTCCTACGAGCAGTACTTC
CDR3 protein: CASSPRGGGNSYEQYF
V gene: TRBV5-1
D gene: -
clone size: -
J gene: TRBJ2-7

CDR3 DNA: TGTGCCAGCAGCTTAGATCGGCGGGGGCTGGGAGAGACCCAGTACTTC
CDR3 protein: CASSLDRRGLGETQYF
V gene: TRBV11-3
D gene: -
clone size: -
J gene: TRBJ2-5

CDR3 DNA: TGTGCCAGCTCACCCGGAGTAAACACTGAAGCTTTCTTT
CDR3 protein: CASSPGVNTEAFF
V gene: TRBV18
D gene: -
clone size: once
J gene: TRBJ1-1

CDR3 DNA: TGCAGCGTTGTGTTTCCAGAGGCCGCCTACAATGAGCAGTTCTTC
CDR3 protein: CSVVFPEAAYNEQFF
V gene: TRBV29-1
D gene: -
clone size: few
J gene: TRBJ2-1

CDR3 DNA: TGTGCCAGCAGCGTAGCCGGAGGGCCATACAATGAGCAGTTCTTC
CDR3 protein: CASSVAGGPYNEQFF
V gene: TRBV9
D gene: -
clone size: -
J gene: TRBJ2-1

CDR3 DNA: TGTGCCAGCAGTGCGGGACAGGAAAACTATGGCTACACCTTC
CDR3 protein: CASSAGQENYGYTF
V gene: TRBV2
D gene: TRBD1
clone size: few
J gene: TRBJ1-2

CDR3 DNA: TGTGCCAGCAGGAGACAGGCCTTCAGCACAGATACGCAGTATTTT
CDR3 protein: CASRRQAFSTDTQYF
V gene: TRBV27
D gene: -
clone size: -
J gene: TRBJ2-3

CDR3 DNA: TGTGCCAGCAGCTTAGGCGCTAATCCCGGGGAGCTGTTTTTT
CDR3 protein: CASSLGANPGELFF
V gene: TRBV7-9
D gene: -
clone size: -
J gene: TRBJ2-2

CDR3 DNA: TGTGCCAGCACCCTGACACTCGGCACTGAAGCTTTCTTT
CDR3 protein: CASTLTLGTEAFF
V gene: TRBV28
D gene: -
clone size: few
J gene: TRBJ1-1

CDR3 DNA: TGTGCCAGCAGCCCCGGACGGACTAGCACAGATACGCAGTATTTT
CDR3 protein: CASSPGRTSTDTQYF
V gene: TRBV11-2
D gene: -
clone size: -
J gene: TRBJ2-3

CDR3 DNA: TGTGCCAGCAGTGAACCAGGAGAGGGTACCTACGAGCAGTACTTC
CDR3 protein: CASSEPGEGTYEQYF
V gene: TRBV25-1
D gene: -
clone size: -
J gene: TRBJ2-7

CDR3 DNA: TGTGCCAGCAGCCAAGTGGATACAGGGAACACTGAAGCTTTCTTT
CDR3 protein: CASSQVDTGNTEAFF
V gene: TRBV4-2
D gene: -
clone size: few
J gene: TRBJ1-1

CDR3 DNA: TGTGCCAGCAGCTGGGCCCCGGGGGGGGACACTGAAGCTTTCTTT
CDR3 protein: CASSWAPGGDTEAFF
V gene: TRBV7-2
D gene: -
clone size: -
J gene: TRBJ1-1

CDR3 DNA: TGTGCCAGCAGCCCGGACAGGGCGACCACCGGGGAGCTGTTTTTT
CDR3 protein: CASSPDRATTGELFF
V gene: TRBV7-3
D gene: TRBD1
clone size: -
J gene: TRBJ2-2

CDR3 DNA: TGTGCCAGCAGTTTTCCGAGCCAGGGGGCGCTCAGGACTGAAGCTTTCTTT
CDR3 protein: CASSFPSQGALRTEAFF
V gene: TRBV28
D gene: TRBD1
clone size: -
J gene: TRBJ1-1

CDR3 DNA: TGTGCCGTCACGGGACAGAGAAGTTCACCCCTCCACTTT
CDR3 protein: CAVTGQRSSPLHF
V gene: TRBV10-3
D gene: TRBD1
clone size: -
J gene: TRBJ1-6

CDR3 DNA: TGCGCCAGCGGGGCAGGGGGTTCCTCCTACGACGAGCAGTACTTC
CDR3 protein: CASGAGGSSYDEQYF
V gene: TRBV4-3
D gene: TRBD1
clone size: -
J gene: TRBJ2-7

CDR3 DNA: TGTGCCAGCAGCTTCCTAGGGGGCCTGAACACTGAAGCTTTCTTT
CDR3 protein: CASSFLGGLNTEAFF
V gene: TRBV7-2
D gene: TRBD1
clone size: -
J gene: TRBJ1-1

CDR3 DNA: TGCGCCAGCAGCTTTACCTCCGGGACAGGGCTTAACTATGGCTACACCTTC
CDR3 protein: CASSFTSGTGLNYGYTF
V gene: TRBV5-1
D gene: TRBD1
clone size: -
J gene: TRBJ1-2

CDR3 DNA: TGTGCCAGCAGCCAAGGTCTGGGGCGGGAGCAGTTCTTC
CDR3 protein: CASSQGLGREQFF
V gene: TRBV14
D gene: -
clone size: few
J gene: TRBJ2-1

CDR3 DNA: TGTGCCAGTAGTATTTTAGGGGGCTCTGTCCCAGATACGCAGTATTTT
CDR3 protein: CASSILGGSVPDTQYF
V gene: TRBV19
D gene: TRBD1
clone size: -
J gene: TRBJ2-3

CDR3 DNA: TGTGCCTGGAGCGATGCGGGACTGAAGAGACCTAAACCGCTCTTC
CDR3 protein: CAWSDAGLKRPKPLF
V gene: TRBV30
D gene: -
clone size: -
J gene: TRBJ2-1

CDR3 DNA: TGCGCCAGCAGCTGGACTAGTCAGTCCGAGCAGTACTTC
CDR3 protein: CASSWTSQSEQYF
V gene: TRBV4-3
D gene: TRBD2
clone size: -
J gene: TRBJ2-7

CDR3 DNA: TGTGCCAGCAGTTTTACAGGGATTAGCAATCAGCCCCAGCATTTT
CDR3 protein: CASSFTGISNQPQHF
V gene: TRBV2
D gene: -
clone size: few
J gene: TRBJ1-5

CDR3 DNA: TGTGCCAGCAGCCCCGGACTAGTTTACAATGAGCAGTTCTTC
CDR3 protein: CASSPGLVYNEQFF
V gene: TRBV7-9
D gene: TRBD2
clone size: -
J gene: TRBJ2-1

CDR3 DNA: TGCGCCAGCAGCTTGGGACAGAAAATAGAGACCCAGTACTTC
CDR3 protein: CASSLGQKIETQYF
V gene: TRBV5-1
D gene: -
clone size: -
J gene: TRBJ2-5

CDR3 DNA: TGTGCCAGCAGGGGGGACAGCTCCTACAATGAGCAGTTCTTC
CDR3 protein: CASRGDSSYNEQFF
V gene: TRBV7-2
D gene: TRBD1
clone size: few
J gene: TRBJ2-1

CDR3 DNA: TGTGCCAGCAGCTCCGGGGGACTGTCGAGGGAGCAGTACTTC
CDR3 protein: CASSSGGLSREQYF
V gene: TRBV5-6
D gene: -
clone size: -
J gene: TRBJ2-7